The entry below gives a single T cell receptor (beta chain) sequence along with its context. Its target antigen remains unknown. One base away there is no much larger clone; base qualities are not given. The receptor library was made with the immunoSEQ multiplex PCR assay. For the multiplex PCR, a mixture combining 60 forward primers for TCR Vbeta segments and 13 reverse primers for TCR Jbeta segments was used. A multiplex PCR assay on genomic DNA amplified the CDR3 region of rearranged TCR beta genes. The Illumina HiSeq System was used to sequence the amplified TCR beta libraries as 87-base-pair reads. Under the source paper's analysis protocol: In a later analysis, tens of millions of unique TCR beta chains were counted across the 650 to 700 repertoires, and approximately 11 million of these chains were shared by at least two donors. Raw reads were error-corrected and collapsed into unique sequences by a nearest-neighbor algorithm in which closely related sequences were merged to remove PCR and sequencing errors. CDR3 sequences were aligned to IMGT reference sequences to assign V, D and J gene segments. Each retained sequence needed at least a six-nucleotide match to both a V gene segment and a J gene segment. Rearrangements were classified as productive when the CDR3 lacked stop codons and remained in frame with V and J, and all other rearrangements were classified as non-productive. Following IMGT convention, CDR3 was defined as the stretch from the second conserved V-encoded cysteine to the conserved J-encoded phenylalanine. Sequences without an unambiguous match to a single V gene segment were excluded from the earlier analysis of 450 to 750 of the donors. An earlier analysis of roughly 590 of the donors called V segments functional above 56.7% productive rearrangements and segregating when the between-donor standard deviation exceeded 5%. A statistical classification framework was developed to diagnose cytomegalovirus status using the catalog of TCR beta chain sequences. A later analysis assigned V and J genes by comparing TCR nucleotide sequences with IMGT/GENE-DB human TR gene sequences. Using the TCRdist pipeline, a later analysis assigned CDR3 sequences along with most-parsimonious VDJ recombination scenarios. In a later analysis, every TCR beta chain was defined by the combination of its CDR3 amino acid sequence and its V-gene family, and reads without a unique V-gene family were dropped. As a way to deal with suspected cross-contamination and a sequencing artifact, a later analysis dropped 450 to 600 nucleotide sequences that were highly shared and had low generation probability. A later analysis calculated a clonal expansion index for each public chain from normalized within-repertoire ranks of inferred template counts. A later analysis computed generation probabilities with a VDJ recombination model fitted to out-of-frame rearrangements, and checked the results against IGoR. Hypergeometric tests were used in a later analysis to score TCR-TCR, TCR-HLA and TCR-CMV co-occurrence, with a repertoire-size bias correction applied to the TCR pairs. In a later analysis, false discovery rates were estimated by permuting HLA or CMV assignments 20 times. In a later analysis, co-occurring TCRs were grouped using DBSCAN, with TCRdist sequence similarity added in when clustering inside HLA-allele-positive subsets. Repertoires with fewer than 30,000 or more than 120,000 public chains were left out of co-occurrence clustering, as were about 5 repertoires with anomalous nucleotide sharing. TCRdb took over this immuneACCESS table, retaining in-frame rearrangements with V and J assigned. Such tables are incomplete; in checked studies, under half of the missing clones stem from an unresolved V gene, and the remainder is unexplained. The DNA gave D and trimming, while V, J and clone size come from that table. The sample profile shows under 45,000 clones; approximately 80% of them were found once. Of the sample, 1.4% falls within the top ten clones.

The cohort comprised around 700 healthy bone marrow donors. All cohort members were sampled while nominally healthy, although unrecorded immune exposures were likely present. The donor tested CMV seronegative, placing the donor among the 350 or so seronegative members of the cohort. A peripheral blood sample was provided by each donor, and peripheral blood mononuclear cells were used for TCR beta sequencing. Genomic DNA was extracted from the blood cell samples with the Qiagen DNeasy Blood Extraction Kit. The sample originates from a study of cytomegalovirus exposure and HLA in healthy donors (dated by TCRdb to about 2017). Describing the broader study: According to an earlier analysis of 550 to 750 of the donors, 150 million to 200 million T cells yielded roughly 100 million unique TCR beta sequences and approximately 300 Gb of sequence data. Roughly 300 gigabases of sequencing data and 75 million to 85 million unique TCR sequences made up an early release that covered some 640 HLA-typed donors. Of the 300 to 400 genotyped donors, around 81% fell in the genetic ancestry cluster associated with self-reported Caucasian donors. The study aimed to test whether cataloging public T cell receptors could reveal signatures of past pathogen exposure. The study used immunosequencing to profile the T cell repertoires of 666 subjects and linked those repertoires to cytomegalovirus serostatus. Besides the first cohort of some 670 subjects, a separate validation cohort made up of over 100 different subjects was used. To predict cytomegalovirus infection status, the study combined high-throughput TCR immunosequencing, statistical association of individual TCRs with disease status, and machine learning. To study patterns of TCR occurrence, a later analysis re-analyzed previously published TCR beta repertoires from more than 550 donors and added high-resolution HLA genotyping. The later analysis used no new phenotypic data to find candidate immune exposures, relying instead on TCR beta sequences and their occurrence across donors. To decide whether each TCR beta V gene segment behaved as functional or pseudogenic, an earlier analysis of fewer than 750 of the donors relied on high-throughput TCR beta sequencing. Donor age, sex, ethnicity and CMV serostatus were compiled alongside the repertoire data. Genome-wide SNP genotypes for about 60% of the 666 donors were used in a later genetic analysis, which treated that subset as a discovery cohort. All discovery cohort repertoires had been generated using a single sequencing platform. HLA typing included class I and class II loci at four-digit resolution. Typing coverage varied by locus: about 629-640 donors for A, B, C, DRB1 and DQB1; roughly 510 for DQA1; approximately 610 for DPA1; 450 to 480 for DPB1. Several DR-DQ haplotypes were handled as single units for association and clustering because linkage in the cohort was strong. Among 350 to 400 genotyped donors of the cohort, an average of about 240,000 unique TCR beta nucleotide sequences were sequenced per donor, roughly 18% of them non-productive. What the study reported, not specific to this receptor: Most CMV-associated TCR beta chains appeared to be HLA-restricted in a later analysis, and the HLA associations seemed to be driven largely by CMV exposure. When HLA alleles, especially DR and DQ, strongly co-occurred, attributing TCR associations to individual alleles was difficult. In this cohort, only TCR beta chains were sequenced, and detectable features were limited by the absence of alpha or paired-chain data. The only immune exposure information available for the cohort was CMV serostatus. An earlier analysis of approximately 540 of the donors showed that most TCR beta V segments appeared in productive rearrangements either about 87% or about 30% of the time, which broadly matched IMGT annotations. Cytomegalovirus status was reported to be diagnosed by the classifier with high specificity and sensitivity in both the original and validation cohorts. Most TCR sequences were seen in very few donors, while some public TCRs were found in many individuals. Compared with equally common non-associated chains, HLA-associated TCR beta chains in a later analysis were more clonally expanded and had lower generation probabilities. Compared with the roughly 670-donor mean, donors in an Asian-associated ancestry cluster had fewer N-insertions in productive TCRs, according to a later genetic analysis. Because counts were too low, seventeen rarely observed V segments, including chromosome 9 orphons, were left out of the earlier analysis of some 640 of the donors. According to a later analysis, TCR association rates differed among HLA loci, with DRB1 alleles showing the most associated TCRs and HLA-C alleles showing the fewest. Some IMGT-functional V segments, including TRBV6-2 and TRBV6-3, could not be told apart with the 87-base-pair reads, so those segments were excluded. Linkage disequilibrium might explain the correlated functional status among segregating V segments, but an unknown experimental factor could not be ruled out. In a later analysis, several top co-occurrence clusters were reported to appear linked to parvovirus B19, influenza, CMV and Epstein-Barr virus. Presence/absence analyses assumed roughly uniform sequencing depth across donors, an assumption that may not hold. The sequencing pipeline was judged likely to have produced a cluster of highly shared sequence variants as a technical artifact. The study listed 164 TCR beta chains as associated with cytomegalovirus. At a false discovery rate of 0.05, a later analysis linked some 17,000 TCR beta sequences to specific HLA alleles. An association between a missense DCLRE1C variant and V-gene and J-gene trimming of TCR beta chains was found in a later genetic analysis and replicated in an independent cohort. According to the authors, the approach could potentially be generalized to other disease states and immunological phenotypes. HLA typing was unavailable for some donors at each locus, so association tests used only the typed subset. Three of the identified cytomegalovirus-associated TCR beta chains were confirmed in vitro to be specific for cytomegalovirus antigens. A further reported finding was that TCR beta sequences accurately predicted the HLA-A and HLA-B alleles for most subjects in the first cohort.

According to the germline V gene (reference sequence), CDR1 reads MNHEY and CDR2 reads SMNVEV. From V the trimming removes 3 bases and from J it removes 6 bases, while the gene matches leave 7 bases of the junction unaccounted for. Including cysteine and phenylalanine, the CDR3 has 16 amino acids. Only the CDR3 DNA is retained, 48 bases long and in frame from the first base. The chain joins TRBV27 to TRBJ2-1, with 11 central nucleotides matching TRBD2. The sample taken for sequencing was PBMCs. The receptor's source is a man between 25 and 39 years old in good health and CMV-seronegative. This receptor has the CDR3 CASSFLTSGRVNEQFF. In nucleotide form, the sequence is TGTGCCAGCAGTTTCCTTACTAGCGGGAGAGTCAATGAGCAGTTCTTC.